Listed here are 11 T cell receptor beta chains from one sample, sequenced in a study of T cell clonotyping in hematopoietic cell transplantation (dated by TCRdb to 2020 to 2023). The time point label on this specimen signifies: recipient sample about 28 days before transplant, after cytoreduction. Libraries were prepared through the immunoSEQ multiplex PCR assay. Held by TCRdb, this immuneACCESS table contains in-frame sequences only and omits some clones. Under half of the omission traces to an unresolved V gene where checked; the cause of the rest is unknown. In all, the sample holds approximately 39,000 clones, and 95% of those were seen once. Roughly 1.6% of the sample is in the top ten clones. Sequences were derived from peripheral blood mononuclear cells, sampled before stem cell transplant. Receptors were obtained from a middle-aged man with chronic myeloid leukemia. Some clones in this sample may be carry-over from other donors' samples.

The chain combines TRBV29-1 with TRBJ2-1; possibly TRBD1 for D (5 bases). V was pared by 0 bases and J by 4 bases, with 7 bases between. The CDR3 has 13 residues. CDR1 and CDR2 from the germline V gene are SQVTM and ANQGSEA. The CDR3 loop reads CSVEDTGYNEQFF. CDR3 in DNA: TGCAGCGTTGAAGATACAGGATACAATGAGCAGTTCTTC.

The chain joins TRBV6-5 to TRBJ2-3; 8 bases match TRBD1. V shed 4 bases and J 2 bases; nucleotides not matched to a gene: 8. The length of the CDR3 is 16 residues. From germline, CDR1 is MNHEY and CDR2 SVGAGI. Here the CDR3 DNA reads TGTGCCAGCAGTTTTCAGGGGGCTAGGAACACAGATACGCAGTATTTT. Its translation: CASSFQGARNTDTQYF.

The V call is TRBV27, the J call TRBJ1-1; possible D gene TRBD1, 5 bases. V shed 3 bases and J shed 3 bases, with 8 bases lying between them. This CDR3 comprises 13 residues. Germline V gives CDR1 MNHEY, CDR2 SMNVEV (reference sequence). The CDR3: CASSFGGYTEAFF. As DNA, the CDR3 is TGTGCCAGCAGTTTTGGGGGTTACACTGAAGCTTTCTTT.

V and J are TRBV30 and TRBJ1-5; 7 bases fit TRBD1. Germline-derived CDR1 and CDR2 are GTSNPN and SVGIG (reference sequence). With V trimmed by 5 bases and J by 3 bases, 4 bases remained unmatched. CDR3 length: 13 residues. CDR3 loop: CAWDTGDNQPQHF. DNA of the CDR3: TGTGCCTGGGATACAGGGGACAATCAGCCCCAGCATTTT. The complete variable domain, with remaining parts taken from reference TRBV30 and TRBJ1-5, reads SQTIHQWPATLVQPVGSPLSLECTVEGTSNPNLYWYRQAAGRGLQLLFYSVGIGQISSEVPQNLSASRPQDRQFILSSKKLLLSDSGFYLCAWDTGDNQPQHFGDGTRLSIL.

The chain joins TRBV30 to TRBJ2-2; D unclear. CDR1 GTSNPN and CDR2 SVGIG come from the germline V gene (reference sequence). This CDR3 region has 11 residues. Trimming removed 2 bases from V and 10 bases from J, with 8 bases in between. The DNA of the CDR3 is TGTGCCTGGAGTAGGTCGGCGGAGCTGTTTTTT. Translation: CAWSRSAELFF.

The chain combines TRBV7-2 with TRBJ1-1; D unclear. Looked up from germline, CDR1 is SGHTA and CDR2 is FQGNSA. The CDR3 is made up of 13 amino acids. Trimming cost V 1 base and J 8 bases, with 11 bases left between them. DNA for the CDR3: TGTGCCAGCAGCTTAGTATACGGGCAAGAAGCTTTCTTT. As protein: CASSLVYGQEAFF.

Only one count was recorded for this clone. The rearrangement joins TRBV5-8 to TRBJ2-1, with 8 bases fitting TRBD1. Germline V gives CDR1 SGHTS, CDR2 YDEGEE. The V and J ends lost 2 bases and 8 bases, in that order; junction bases with no gene match: 9. The CDR3 covers 15 residues. Here the CDR3 DNA reads TGTGCCAGCAGCTTCGAGGACAGGGTGATGCATGAGCAGTTCTTC. Translation gives CASSFEDRVMHEQFF.

The V and J genes are TRBV9 and TRBJ2-7; the D is unclear. CDR1 is SGDLS and CDR2 is YYNGEE in the germline V gene. V lost 0 bases to trimming and J lost 6 bases, with 16 bases between them. This CDR3 has 15 residues. This CDR3 reads CASSVDPVLKGEQYF. CDR3 nucleotide sequence: TGTGCCAGCAGCGTAGATCCAGTCCTGAAAGGCGAGCAGTACTTC.

This chain connects TRBV30 to TRBJ1-1; D is uncertain. There are 16 residues in the CDR3. Germline-derived CDR1 and CDR2 are GTSNPN and SVGIG (reference sequence). V was trimmed by 0 bases and J by 7 bases, leaving 21 bases between them. CDR3 coding DNA: TGTGCCTGGAGTGTAAAGGGCAGAACGAACTGGAGTGAAGCTTTCTTT. Protein product: CAWSVKGRTNWSEAFF.

This chain's CDR3 is CASSLTLHDNQPQHF. CDR3 coding DNA: TGTGCCAGCAGCCTGACTCTCCACGACAATCAGCCCCAGCATTTT. The chain joins TRBV4-2 to TRBJ1-5; D remains ambiguous. Per the germline V gene, CDR1 is LGHNA and CDR2 is YNFKEQ. V lost 4 bases and J lost 3, with 13 bases in between. The CDR3 runs 15 residues.

This clone appeared a single time. This chain joins TRBV30 and TRBJ2-6; 8 nucleotides agree with TRBD1. V trimming: 2 bases; J trimming: 1 base; junction bases outside the gene matches: 7. This CDR3 region has 17 residues. CDR1 is GTSNPN and CDR2 is SVGIG in the germline V gene (reference sequence). For the CDR3, the DNA is TGTGCCTGGAGTCGGCAGGGGGCAAATTCTGGGGCCAACGTCCTGACTTTC. This gives the protein CAWSRQGANSGANVLTF.